This T cell receptor beta chain appears in the sequencing data of a study of T-cell memory formation after mild COVID-19. The CDR3 runs 13 residues. Trimming stripped 6 bases from V and 3 bases from J, with 11 bases between. Germline V lookup: CDR1 MDHEN, CDR2 SYDVKM. TCRdb re-analysed the 5' RACE reads in MiXCR, keeping a single row per CDR3 protein. There are approximately 450,000 distinct CDR3 sequences in the sample; 15% to 20% occur only once, and approximately 13% lies in the top ten. This clonotype was seen a few times. The TCR originated in an adult woman who had mild COVID-19 (a few samples of this study predate the infection). Cell type and time point are not known. The sample was PBMCs or a T cell subset sorted from them (not recorded which). The chain couples TRBV28 to TRBJ2-5; tentative D call: TRBD1 (6 bases). This CDR3 is CASSYSGEETQYF. The CDR3 DNA sequence: TGTGCCAGCAGCTACTCAGGGGAAGAGACCCAGTACTTC.